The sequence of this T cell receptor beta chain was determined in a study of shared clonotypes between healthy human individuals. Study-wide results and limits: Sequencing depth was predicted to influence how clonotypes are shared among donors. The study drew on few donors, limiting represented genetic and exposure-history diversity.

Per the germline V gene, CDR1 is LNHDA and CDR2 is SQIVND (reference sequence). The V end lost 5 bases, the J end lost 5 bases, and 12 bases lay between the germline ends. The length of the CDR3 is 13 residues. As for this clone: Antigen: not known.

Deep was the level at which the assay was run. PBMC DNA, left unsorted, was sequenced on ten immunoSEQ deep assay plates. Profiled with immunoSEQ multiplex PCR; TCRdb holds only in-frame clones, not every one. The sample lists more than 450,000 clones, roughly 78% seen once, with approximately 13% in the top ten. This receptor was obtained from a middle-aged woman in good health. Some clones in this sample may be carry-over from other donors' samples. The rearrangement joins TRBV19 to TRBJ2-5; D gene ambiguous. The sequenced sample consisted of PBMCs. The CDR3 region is CASSADAGETQYF. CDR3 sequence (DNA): TGTGCCAGTAGTGCCGATGCTGGGGAGACCCAGTACTTC.